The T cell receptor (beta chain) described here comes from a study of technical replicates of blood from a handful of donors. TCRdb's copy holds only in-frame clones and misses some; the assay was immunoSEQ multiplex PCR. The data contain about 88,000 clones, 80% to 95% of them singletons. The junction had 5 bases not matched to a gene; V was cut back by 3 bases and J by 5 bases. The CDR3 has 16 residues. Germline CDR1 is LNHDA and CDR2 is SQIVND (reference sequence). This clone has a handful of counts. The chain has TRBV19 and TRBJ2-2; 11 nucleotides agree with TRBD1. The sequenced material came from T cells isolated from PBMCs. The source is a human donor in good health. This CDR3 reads CASSIGTGGRTGELFF. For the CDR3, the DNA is TGTGCCAGTAGTATTGGGACAGGGGGAAGGACCGGGGAGCTGTTTTTT.